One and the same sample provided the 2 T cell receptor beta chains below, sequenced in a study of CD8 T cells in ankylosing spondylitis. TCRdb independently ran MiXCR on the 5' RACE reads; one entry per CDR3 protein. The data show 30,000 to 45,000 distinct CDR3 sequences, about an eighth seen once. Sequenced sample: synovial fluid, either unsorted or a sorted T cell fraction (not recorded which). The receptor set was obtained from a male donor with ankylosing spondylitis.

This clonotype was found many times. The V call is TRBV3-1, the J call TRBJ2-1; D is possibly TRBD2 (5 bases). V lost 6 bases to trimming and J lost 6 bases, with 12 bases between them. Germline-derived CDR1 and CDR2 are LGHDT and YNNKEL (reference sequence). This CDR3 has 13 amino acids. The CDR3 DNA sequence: TGTGCCAGCAGACCTTGGGAGCGCAATGAGCAGTTCTTC. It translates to CASRPWERNEQFF.

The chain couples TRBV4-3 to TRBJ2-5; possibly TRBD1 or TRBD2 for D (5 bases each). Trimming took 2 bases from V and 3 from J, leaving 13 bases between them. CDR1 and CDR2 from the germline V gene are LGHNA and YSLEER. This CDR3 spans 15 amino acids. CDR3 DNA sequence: TGCGCCAGCAGCCAACAACTGGGGGAAAAAGAGACCCAGTACTTC. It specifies CASSQQLGEKETQYF.